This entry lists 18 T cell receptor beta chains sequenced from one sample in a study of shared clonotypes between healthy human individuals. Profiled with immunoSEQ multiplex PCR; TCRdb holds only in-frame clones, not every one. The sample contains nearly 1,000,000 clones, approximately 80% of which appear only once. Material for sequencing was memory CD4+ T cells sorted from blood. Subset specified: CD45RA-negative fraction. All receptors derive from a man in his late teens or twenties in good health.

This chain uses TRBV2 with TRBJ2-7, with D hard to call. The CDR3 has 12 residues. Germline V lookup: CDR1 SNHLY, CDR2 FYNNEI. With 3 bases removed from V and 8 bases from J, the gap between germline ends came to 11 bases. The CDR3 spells CASSDLTEKQYF. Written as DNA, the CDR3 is TGTGCCAGCAGTGATTTGACTGAGAAGCAGTACTTC.

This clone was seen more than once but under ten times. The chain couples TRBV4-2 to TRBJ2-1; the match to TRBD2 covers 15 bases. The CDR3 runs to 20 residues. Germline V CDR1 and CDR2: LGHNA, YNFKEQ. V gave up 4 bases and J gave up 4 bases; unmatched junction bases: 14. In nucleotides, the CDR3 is TGTGCCAGCAGCCGTCCCAGGGGGACTAGCGGGGGGCAGGGGTACAATGAGCAGTTCTTC. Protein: CASSRPRGTSGGQGYNEQFF.

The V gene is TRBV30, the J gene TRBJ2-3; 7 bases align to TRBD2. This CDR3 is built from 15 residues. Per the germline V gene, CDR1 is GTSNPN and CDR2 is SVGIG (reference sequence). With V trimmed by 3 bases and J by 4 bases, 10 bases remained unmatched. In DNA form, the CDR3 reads TGTGCCTGGAGACGGGGGGTACCAGGTCCAGATACGCAGTATTTT. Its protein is CAWRRGVPGPDTQYF.

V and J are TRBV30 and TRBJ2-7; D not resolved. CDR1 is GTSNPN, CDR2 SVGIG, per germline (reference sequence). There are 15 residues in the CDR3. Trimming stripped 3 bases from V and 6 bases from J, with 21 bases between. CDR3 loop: CAWREWSTLSGEQYF. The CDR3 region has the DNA TGTGCCTGGAGGGAGTGGTCTACGCTATCCGGCGAGCAGTACTTC.

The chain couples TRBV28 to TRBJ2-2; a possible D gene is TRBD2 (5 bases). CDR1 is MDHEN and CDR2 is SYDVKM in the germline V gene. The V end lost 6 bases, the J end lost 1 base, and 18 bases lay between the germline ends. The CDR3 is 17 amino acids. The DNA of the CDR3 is TGTGCCAGCAGCTCGGGGTCCTTAGCCTTGAACACCGGGGAGCTGTTTTTT. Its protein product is CASSSGSLALNTGELFF.

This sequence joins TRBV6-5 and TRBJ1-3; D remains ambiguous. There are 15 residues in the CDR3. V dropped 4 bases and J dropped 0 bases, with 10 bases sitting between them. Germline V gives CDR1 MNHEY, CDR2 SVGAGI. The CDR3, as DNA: TGTGCCAGCAGTTTGAACGGAATCTCTGGAAACACCATATATTTT. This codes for CASSLNGISGNTIYF.

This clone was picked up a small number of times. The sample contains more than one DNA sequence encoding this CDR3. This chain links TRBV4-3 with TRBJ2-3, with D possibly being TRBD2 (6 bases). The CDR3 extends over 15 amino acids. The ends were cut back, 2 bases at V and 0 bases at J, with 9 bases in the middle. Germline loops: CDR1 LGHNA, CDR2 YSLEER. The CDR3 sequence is CASSQRGLSTDTQYF. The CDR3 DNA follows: TGCGCCAGCAGCCAAAGGGGACTTAGCACAGATACGCAGTATTTT.

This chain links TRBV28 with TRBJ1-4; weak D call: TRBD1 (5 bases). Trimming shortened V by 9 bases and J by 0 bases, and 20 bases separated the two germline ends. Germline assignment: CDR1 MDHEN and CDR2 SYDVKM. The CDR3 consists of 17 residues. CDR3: CARGRKGPLATNEKLFF. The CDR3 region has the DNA TGTGCCAGGGGTAGAAAGGGACCGCTCGCAACTAATGAAAAACTGTTTTTT.

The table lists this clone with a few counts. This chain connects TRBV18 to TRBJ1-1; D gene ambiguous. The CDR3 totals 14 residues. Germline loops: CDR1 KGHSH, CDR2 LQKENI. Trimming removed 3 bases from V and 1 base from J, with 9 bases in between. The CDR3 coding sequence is TGTGCCAGCTCACCCATCGGAACGAACACTGAAGCTTTCTTT. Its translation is CASSPIGTNTEAFF.

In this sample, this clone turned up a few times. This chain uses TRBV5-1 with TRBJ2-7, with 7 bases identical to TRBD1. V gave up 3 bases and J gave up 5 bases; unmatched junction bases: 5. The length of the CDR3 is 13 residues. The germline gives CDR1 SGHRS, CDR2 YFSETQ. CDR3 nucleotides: TGCGCCAGCAGCTCCTCGACAGGGAACGAGCAGTACTTC. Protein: CASSSSTGNEQYF. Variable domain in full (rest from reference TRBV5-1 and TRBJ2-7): KAGVTQTPRYLIKTRGQQVTLSCSPISGHRSVSWYQQTPGQGLQFLFEYFSETQRNKGNFPGRFSGRQFSNSRSEMNVSTLELGDSALYLCASSSSTGNEQYFGPGTRLTVT.

CDR3 loop: CASSPAGKNTGELFF. The CDR3 nucleotides read TGTGCCAGCTCACCAGCAGGGAAGAACACCGGGGAGCTGTTTTTT. The chain combines TRBV18 with TRBJ2-2; D is perhaps TRBD1 (5 bases). Germline V gene lookup returns CDR1 KGHSH and CDR2 LQKENI. Trimming took 2 bases from V and 1 from J, leaving 8 bases between them. CDR3 size: 15 residues.

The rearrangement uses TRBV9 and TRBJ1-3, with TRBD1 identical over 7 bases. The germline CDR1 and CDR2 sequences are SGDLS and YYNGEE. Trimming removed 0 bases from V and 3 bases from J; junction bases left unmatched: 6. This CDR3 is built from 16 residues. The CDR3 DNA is TGTGCCAGCAGCGTAGCGGTAGGGACAGTTGGAAACACCATATATTTT. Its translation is CASSVAVGTVGNTIYF.

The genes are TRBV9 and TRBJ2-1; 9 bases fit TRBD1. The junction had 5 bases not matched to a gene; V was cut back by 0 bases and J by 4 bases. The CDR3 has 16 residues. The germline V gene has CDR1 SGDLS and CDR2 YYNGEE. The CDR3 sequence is CASSVDRGTGYNEQFF. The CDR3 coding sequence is TGTGCCAGCAGCGTAGATAGAGGGACAGGGTACAATGAGCAGTTCTTC.

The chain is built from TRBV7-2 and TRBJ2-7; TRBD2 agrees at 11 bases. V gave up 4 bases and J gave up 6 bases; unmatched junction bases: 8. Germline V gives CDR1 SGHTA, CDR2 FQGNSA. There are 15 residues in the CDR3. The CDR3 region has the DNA TGTGCCAGCAGCTCTAGTCTAGCGGGGGGCGGCGAGCAGTACTTC. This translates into CASSSSLAGGGEQYF.

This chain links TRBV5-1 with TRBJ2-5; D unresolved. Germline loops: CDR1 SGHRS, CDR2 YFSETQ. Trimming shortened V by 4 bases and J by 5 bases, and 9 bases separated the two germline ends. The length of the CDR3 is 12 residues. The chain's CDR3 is CASSPNRETQYF. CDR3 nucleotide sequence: TGCGCCAGCAGCCCAAATAGGGAGACCCAGTACTTC.

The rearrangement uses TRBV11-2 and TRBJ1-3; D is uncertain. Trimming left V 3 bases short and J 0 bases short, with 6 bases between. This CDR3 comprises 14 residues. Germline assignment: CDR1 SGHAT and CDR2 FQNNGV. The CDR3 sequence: CASSLVTSGNTIYF. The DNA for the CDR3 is TGTGCCAGCAGCTTGGTAACCTCTGGAAACACCATATATTTT.

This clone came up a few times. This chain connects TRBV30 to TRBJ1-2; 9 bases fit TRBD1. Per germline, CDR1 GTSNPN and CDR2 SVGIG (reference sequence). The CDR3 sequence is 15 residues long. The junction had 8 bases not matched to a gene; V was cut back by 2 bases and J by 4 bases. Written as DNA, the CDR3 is TGTGCCTGGAGTCCCCGGACAGGGGACGGCTATGGCTACACCTTC. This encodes CAWSPRTGDGYGYTF. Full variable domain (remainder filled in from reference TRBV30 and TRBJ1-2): SQTIHQWPATLVQPVGSPLSLECTVEGTSNPNLYWYRQAAGRGLQLLFYSVGIGQISSEVPQNLSASRPQDRQFILSSKKLLLSDSGFYLCAWSPRTGDGYGYTFGSGTRLTVV.

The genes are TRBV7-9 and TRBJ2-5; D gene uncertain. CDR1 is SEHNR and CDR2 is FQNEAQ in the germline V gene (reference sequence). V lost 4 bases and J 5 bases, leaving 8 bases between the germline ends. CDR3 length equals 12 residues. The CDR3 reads CASSSGLETQYF. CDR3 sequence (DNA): TGTGCCAGCAGCTCCGGGCTGGAGACCCAGTACTTC.